These 12 T cell receptor beta chains share one sample of origin, sequenced in a study of T cells after yellow fever vaccination. TCRdb re-called the 5' RACE reads with MiXCR, one entry per CDR3 protein. The sample consists of some 23,000 distinct CDR3 sequences, roughly 3.3% of them appearing once. The material sequenced was PBMCs, either bulk or a sorted T-cell subset (CD4+, CD8+, memory, or dextramer-sorted; not recorded which), taken roughly 47 days after the first yellow fever vaccination. These receptor sequences come from a man aged 18 to 35 who received the YFV17D yellow fever vaccine.

This clonotype turned up a few times. The CDR3 spells CSVVRVRAPETQYF. CDR3 nucleotide sequence: TGCAGCGTCGTCAGGGTTAGAGCCCCCGAGACCCAGTACTTC. The chain links TRBV29-1 to TRBJ2-5, with a possible D match to TRBD1 (5 bases). CDR3 length: 14 residues. Germline V lookup: CDR1 SQVTM, CDR2 ANQGSEA. V gave up 6 bases and J gave up 5 bases, with 19 bases separating them. Complete variable domain (other parts from reference TRBV29-1 and TRBJ2-5): SAVISQKPSRDICQRGTSLTIQCQVDSQVTMMFWYRQQPGQSLTLIATANQGSEATYESGFVIDKFPISRPNLTFSTLTVSNMSPEDSSIYLCSVVRVRAPETQYFGPGTRLLVL.

This clonotype was picked up many times. The chain has TRBV7-2 and TRBJ2-3; no firm D call. The V gene's germline CDR1 is SGHTA and CDR2 FQGNSA. The length of the CDR3 is 13 residues. Between the trimmed V and J ends, which lost 6 bases and 4 bases, there was a span of 11 bases. The CDR3 nucleotides are TGTGCCAGCAGTGGTTTTCGGTCAGATACGCAGTATTTT. Protein product: CASSGFRSDTQYF. Combining the CDR3 with reference TRBV7-2 and TRBJ2-3 gives the whole variable domain GAGVSQSPSNKVTEKGKDVELRCDPISGHTALYWYRQSLGQGLEFLIYFQGNSAPDKSGLPSDRFSAERTGGSVSTLTIQRTQQEDSAVYLCASSGFRSDTQYFGPGTRLTVL.

Comments on this clonotype: A much larger clone differs by one base, so this may be a read error. The chain employs TRBV5-1 and TRBJ2-6; tentatively, D is TRBD1 (6 bases). Germline V gene data show CDR1 as SGHRS and CDR2 as YFSETQ. The CDR3 has 16 residues. CDR3 nucleotides: TGCGCCAGCAGCTTGGATGGGGGCGCTGGGGCCAACGACCTGACTTTC. Its protein is CASSLDGGAGANDLTF.

Of note for this clonotype: A much larger clonotype is one base distant, so this may be a read error. The chain is built from TRBV7-2 and TRBJ2-5, with TRBD2 matching 7 bases. CDR1 and CDR2 (germline): SGHTA, FQGNSA. The CDR3 has 15 amino acids. For the CDR3, the DNA is TGTGCCAGCAGCCCCCAGATACTAGCGACTCAGACCCGGTACTTC. It is translated as CASSPQILATQTRYF.

This clonotype was seen ten or more times. The chain links TRBV30 to TRBJ2-7; D is perhaps TRBD2 (5 bases). The CDR3 has 14 residues. Germline V gene sequence: CDR1 GTSNPN, CDR2 SVGIG (reference sequence). V was cut by 5 bases and J by 0 bases, with 14 bases left in between. CDR3 nucleotides: TGTGCCTGGGAGGCTCGGAGGTCCTCCTACGAGCAGTACTTC. It yields the protein CAWEARRSSYEQYF. Looking up the rest from reference TRBV30 and TRBJ2-7 gives the full variable domain: SQTIHQWPATLVQPVGSPLSLECTVEGTSNPNLYWYRQAAGRGLQLLFYSVGIGQISSEVPQNLSASRPQDRQFILSSKKLLLSDSGFYLCAWEARRSSYEQYFGPGTRLTVT.

This clonotype was counted at least ten times. The V gene is TRBV28, the J gene TRBJ1-2; D gene ambiguous. The CDR3 contains 12 residues. Germline V gene lookup returns CDR1 MDHEN and CDR2 SYDVKM. V was pared by 6 bases and J by 8 bases, with 13 bases between. The CDR3 coding sequence is TGTGCCAGCAGCTCCCCCGGAAAAGGCTACACCTTC. The encoded protein is CASSSPGKGYTF.

At least ten counts were recorded for this clonotype. This sequence joins TRBV7-6 and TRBJ1-1, with unresolved D. With 2 bases removed from V and 2 bases from J, the gap between germline ends came to 9 bases. Germline V CDR1 and CDR2: SGHVS, FNYEAQ. The CDR3 is 14 amino acids. The CDR3 nucleotides are TGTGCCAGCAGCTTACAGGTTATAAACACTGAAGCTTTCTTT. Translation gives CASSLQVINTEAFF.

This clonotype came up many times. J is TRBJ2-3 and V is TRBV4-3; no clear D. Per germline, CDR1 LGHNA and CDR2 YSLEER. Trimming cost V 6 bases and J 6 bases, with 13 bases left between them. The CDR3 length is 13 residues. The chain's CDR3 is CASSKEARDTQYF. CDR3 bases: TGCGCCAGCAGTAAAGAGGCCCGGGATACGCAGTATTTT.

Many counts were recorded for this clonotype. The gene calls are TRBV6-5 and TRBJ1-2; 9 bases are a match to TRBD1. The CDR3 spans 16 residues. Germline V gives CDR1 MNHEY, CDR2 SVGAGI. V dropped 5 bases and J dropped 0; count of bases not matched to a gene: 7. In nucleotides, the CDR3 is TGTGCCAGCAGTCCGACAGGGGGGAGTTCTAACTATGGCTACACCTTC. The encoded protein is CASSPTGGSSNYGYTF.

Many counts were recorded for this clonotype. This rearrangement joins TRBV20-1 to TRBJ2-3, with D perhaps TRBD2 (5 bases). Trimming removed 6 bases from V and 2 bases from J, with 15 bases in between. Germline V CDR1 and CDR2: DFQATT, SNEGSKA (reference sequence). This CDR3 comprises 14 residues. For the CDR3, the DNA is TGCAGTGCCCAAGGAGGAATTTCCACAGATACGCAGTATTTT. It yields the protein CSAQGGISTDTQYF.

By proportion, this clonotype is medium-sized. This sequence joins TRBV6-5 and TRBJ2-7, with a weak D call TRBD2 (6 bases). This CDR3 has 12 residues. CDR1 and CDR2 (germline): MNHEY, SVGAGI. Trimming left V 6 bases short and J 6 bases short, with 12 bases between. The chain's CDR3 is CASRERRGEQYF. CDR3 bases: TGTGCCAGCAGGGAGCGGCGGGGCGAGCAGTACTTC.

This clonotype was observed at least ten times. The chain employs TRBV5-1 and TRBJ1-2; D may be TRBD1 (5 bases). Trimming removed 5 bases from V and 4 bases from J, with 9 bases in between. The CDR3 has 12 residues. Per the germline V gene, CDR1 is SGHRS and CDR2 is YFSETQ. CDR3 loop: CASRLGVYGYTF. CDR3 bases: TGCGCCAGCAGGCTAGGGGTCTATGGCTACACCTTC. The whole variable domain, remainder taken from reference TRBV5-1 and TRBJ1-2, is KAGVTQTPRYLIKTRGQQVTLSCSPISGHRSVSWYQQTPGQGLQFLFEYFSETQRNKGNFPGRFSGRQFSNSRSEMNVSTLELGDSALYLCASRLGVYGYTFGSGTRLTVV.